Shown below are 30 T cell receptor beta chains from a single sample sequenced in a study of cytomegalovirus exposure and HLA in healthy donors. Vbeta (60) and Jbeta (13) primers were used in the PCR. Generated by immunoSEQ multiplex PCR, the TCRdb table keeps only in-frame clones and is missing some. This sample carries under 40,000 clones, 90% to 95% of them seen once, and the ten largest clones take roughly 2.5%. Sequencing used PBMCs. These receptors were collected from a woman aged 18 to 35 in good health and CMV-seronegative.

The rearrangement links TRBV29-1 to TRBJ1-2; TRBD1 matches 8 bases. Looked up from germline, CDR1 is SQVTM and CDR2 is ANQGSEA. This CDR3 has 17 amino acids. J was trimmed by 4 bases and V by 6 bases; bases with no gene match: 19. DNA of the CDR3: TGCAGCGTGGGCTCAGGGGGCTTTCTAGATGCCGTCTATGGCTACACCTTC. Protein sequence: CSVGSGGFLDAVYGYTF.

With respect to this clone: The germline gene is not matched at one end of the junction; a read error may be the cause. V usage is TRBV13 and J usage is TRBJ2-5; D is possibly TRBD1 (5 bases). This CDR3 has 15 amino acids. Germline V gene sequence: CDR1 PRHDT, CDR2 FYEKMQ (reference sequence). CDR3 protein: CASSIGPGRGETQYF. The CDR3 region has the DNA TGTGCCAGCAGCATAGGGCCAGGAAGGGGAGAGACCCAGTACTTC.

This clone was recorded once. This chain links TRBV7-3 with TRBJ2-5; 11 bases are shared with TRBD2. The end of the DNA aligns better with TRBJ2-7, so the J call may be wrong. The germline gives CDR1 SGHTA, CDR2 FQGTGA. The CDR3 is 15 residues long. CDR3 in DNA: TGTGCCAGCAGCTTCAGTGCTAGCGGGAGGTACGAGCAGTACTTC. It is translated as CASSFSASGRYEQYF.

This chain links TRBV13 with TRBJ2-7, with 8 bases aligning to TRBD1. Germline trimming cut 5 bases from V and 5 bases from J; bases unmatched to any gene: 11. The CDR3 covers 15 residues. The germline gives CDR1 PRHDT, CDR2 FYEKMQ (reference sequence). In nucleotides, the CDR3 is TGTGCCAGCAGCGGTTCTTCCGGGACAGGTCACGAGCAGTACTTC. Amino acids: CASSGSSGTGHEQYF.

The V call is TRBV6-4, the J call TRBJ2-1, with no clear D. Trimming took off 3 bases at V and 9 bases at J, with 12 bases between the two ends. The length of the CDR3 is 13 residues. Germline assignment: CDR1 MRHNA and CDR2 SNTAGT. The CDR3, as DNA: TGTGCCAGCAGTGAGTCCCCCTCCAGTGAGCAGTTCTTC. The encoded protein is CASSESPSSEQFF.

The V and J genes are TRBV7-9 and TRBJ2-4; D perhaps matches TRBD1 (6 bases). Trimming left V 6 bases short and J 15 bases short, with 15 bases between. CDR1 and CDR2 from the germline V gene are SEHNR and FQNEAQ (reference sequence). CDR3 length: 11 residues. The DNA of the CDR3 is TGTGCCAGCAGTTACGGGCAAGGGGGGTACTTC. This gives the protein CASSYGQGGYF.

V usage is TRBV9 and J usage is TRBJ2-3; D possibly corresponds to TRBD2 (6 bases). The V end lost 4 bases, the J end lost 5 bases, and 17 bases lay between the germline ends. The germline V gene encodes CDR1 SGDLS and CDR2 YYNGEE. The length of the CDR3 is 15 residues. The CDR3 loop is CASSRSGSEGDTQYF. The CDR3 DNA follows: TGTGCCAGCAGCAGAAGCGGGTCGGAAGGAGATACGCAGTATTTT.

A remark on this clone: A read error may produce the germline difference seen at one junction end. CDR3 sequence reads: CASSRTRDRDYTRYF. CDR3 DNA: TGTGCCAGCAGCCGGACGAGGGACAGGGATTACACCCGGTACTTC. J is TRBJ2-5 and V is TRBV27; 9 bases are shared with TRBD1. Germline V gene data show CDR1 as MNHEY and CDR2 as SMNVEV (reference sequence). This CDR3 is built from 15 residues.

This chain joins TRBV2 and TRBJ2-3, with D maybe TRBD1 (6 bases). CDR3 length: 15 amino acids. From germline, CDR1 is SNHLY and CDR2 FYNNEI. V lost 6 bases to trimming and J lost 5 bases, with 18 bases between them. CDR3 sequence: CASRQQGVGGDTQYF. CDR3 nucleotides: TGTGCCAGCAGACAACAGGGAGTCGGTGGAGATACGCAGTATTTT.

The chain recombines TRBV19 with TRBJ2-7; TRBD2 agrees at 7 bases. Germline loops: CDR1 LNHDA, CDR2 SQIVND (reference sequence). The CDR3 is made up of 14 amino acids. The J segment lost 4 bases and the V segment lost 2 bases, leaving 5 bases of the junction unmatched. The DNA for the CDR3 is TGTGCCAGTAGTATAAGAGCGGGGCAATACGAGCAGTACTTC. This translates into CASSIRAGQYEQYF.

The J gene is TRBJ2-4, the V gene TRBV5-1, with a tentative D call TRBD2 (6 bases). The CDR3 is made up of 15 amino acids. Trimming took off 4 bases at V and 6 bases at J, with 17 bases between the two ends. Germline assignment: CDR1 SGHRS and CDR2 YFSETQ. The CDR3 protein is CASSPSGFGGNIQYF. In DNA form, the CDR3 reads TGCGCCAGCAGCCCGAGCGGGTTTGGGGGAAACATTCAGTACTTC.

The gene calls are TRBV5-6 and TRBJ2-2, with 12 bases identical to TRBD2. CDR1 is SGHDT and CDR2 is YYEEEE in the germline V gene. J lost 5 bases, V lost 2 bases, and 7 bases had no gene match. The CDR3 covers 17 residues. The CDR3 loop is CASSFRLAGAGTGELFF. DNA for the CDR3: TGTGCCAGCAGCTTCAGACTAGCGGGAGCGGGGACCGGGGAGCTGTTTTTT.

The chain employs TRBV30 and TRBJ2-7; D is uncertain. The CDR3 runs to 13 residues. Germline CDR1 reads GTSNPN; CDR2 reads SVGIG (reference sequence). V was shortened by 3 bases and J by 1 base, with 10 bases between the two germline ends. In DNA form, the CDR3 reads TGTGCCTGGAGCCCCCCAAATTCCTACGAGCAGTACTTC. Its translation is CAWSPPNSYEQYF.

The chain recombines TRBV7-8 with TRBJ2-5; D is possibly TRBD2 (6 bases). Germline lookup yields CDR1 SGHVS and CDR2 FQNEAQ. The ends were cut back, 2 bases at V and 0 bases at J, with 13 bases in the middle. The CDR3 runs 16 residues. The CDR3 region has the DNA TGTGCCAGCAGCTTACGGGACTCATTGTACCAAGAGACCCAGTACTTC. Residues: CASSLRDSLYQETQYF. Based on the CDR3 plus reference TRBV7-8 and TRBJ2-5, the full variable domain is GAGVSQSPRYKVAKRGQDVALRCDPISGHVSLFWYQQALGQGPEFLTYFQNEAQLDKSGLPSDRFFAERPEGSVSTLKIQRTQQEDSAVYLCASSLRDSLYQETQYFGPGTRLLVL.

The chain joins TRBV2 to TRBJ1-3; unclear D gene. Trimming left V 3 bases short and J 8 bases short, with 14 bases between. Germline V gene sequence: CDR1 SNHLY, CDR2 FYNNEI. This CDR3 region has 14 residues. CDR3 sequence reads: CASSDSGSTDTIYF. The CDR3 DNA sequence: TGTGCCAGCAGTGATTCAGGCTCTACGGACACCATATATTTT. The whole variable domain, remainder taken from reference TRBV2 and TRBJ1-3, is EPEVTQTPSHQVTQMGQEVILRCVPISNHLYFYWYRQILGQKVEFLVSFYNNEISEKSEIFDDQFSVERPDGSNFTLKIRSTKLEDSAMYFCASSDSGSTDTIYFGEGSWLTVV.

V is TRBV7-2 and J is TRBJ1-5; the D gene is possibly TRBD1 (5 bases). The V gene lost 5 bases and the J gene lost 0 bases, with 11 bases spanning the gap. This CDR3 is 15 amino acids long. The V gene's germline CDR1 is SGHTA and CDR2 FQGNSA. The CDR3 is CASSPGGSSNQPQHF. For the CDR3, the DNA is TGTGCCAGCAGCCCGGGGGGGTCTAGCAATCAGCCCCAGCATTTT.

The chain joins TRBV4-3 to TRBJ2-1; 11 nucleotides align to TRBD2. This CDR3 is built from 19 residues. Germline lookup yields CDR1 LGHNA and CDR2 YSLEER. J lost 2 bases, V lost 0 bases, and 9 bases had no gene match. The CDR3 DNA reads TGCGCCAGCAGCCAAGATCTCCCCTTAGCGGGAGGGCCCTACAATGAGCAGTTCTTC. Its protein product is CASSQDLPLAGGPYNEQFF.

The chain has TRBV5-1 and TRBJ1-2; D is ambiguous. V was pared by 1 base and J by 4 bases, with 11 bases between. The CDR3 has 14 residues. The germline V gene encodes CDR1 SGHRS and CDR2 YFSETQ. The CDR3 sequence is CASSLQEAFYGYTF. The CDR3 coding sequence is TGCGCCAGCAGCTTGCAGGAAGCTTTCTATGGCTACACCTTC.

V usage is TRBV5-8 and J usage is TRBJ2-7; TRBD2 aligns across 7 bases. In germline, CDR1 is SGHTS, CDR2 YDEGEE. The CDR3 is made up of 15 amino acids. The ends lost 0 bases at V and 2 bases at J; junction bases unmatched: 5. CDR3 DNA sequence: TGTGCCAGCAGCTTGGGGCGGGAGCGGACCTACGAGCAGTACTTC. Translated, it gives CASSLGRERTYEQYF.

The genes are TRBV5-6 and TRBJ1-4; D perhaps matches TRBD1 (6 bases). V lost 1 base and J 2 bases, leaving 12 bases between the germline ends. Germline V gives CDR1 SGHDT, CDR2 YYEEEE. The CDR3 loop spans 16 amino acids. The CDR3 sequence is CASSLLQGVTNEKLFF. CDR3 nucleotide sequence: TGTGCCAGCAGCTTGTTACAGGGAGTGACTAATGAAAAACTGTTTTTT. The full variable domain, in which reference TRBV5-6 and TRBJ1-4 provide the parts outside the CDR3, is DAGVTQSPTHLIKTRGQQVTLRCSPKSGHDTVSWYQQALGQGPQFIFQYYEEEERQRGNFPDRFSGHQFPNYSSELNVNALLLGDSALYLCASSLLQGVTNEKLFFGSGTQLSVL.

This clone was detected once. The rearrangement joins TRBV21-1 to TRBJ1-1; TRBD1 is taken as the D call from the table, unchecked against the DNA. TRBV21-1 is given as a pseudogene. CDR3 length equals 13 residues. The CDR3 DNA is TGTGCCAGAATGCCAGGGATGAACACTGAAGCTTTCTTT. Its translation is CARMPGMNTEAFF.

J is TRBJ2-7 and V is TRBV5-8; 10 bases fit TRBD1. The CDR3 has 18 residues. Germline V gene lookup returns CDR1 SGHTS and CDR2 YDEGEE. V shed 4 bases, J shed 3 bases, and the junction held 16 bases outside the gene matches. CDR3 protein: CASSPHRGTRTGGYEQYF. For the CDR3, the DNA is TGTGCCAGCAGCCCGCACAGGGGCACGAGGACAGGGGGCTACGAGCAGTACTTC.

V and J are TRBV6-4 and TRBJ2-1, with TRBD2 identical over 7 bases. This CDR3 is built from 13 residues. The V segment lost 4 bases and the J segment 6 bases; nucleotides outside the gene matches: 3. Germline assignment: CDR1 MRHNA and CDR2 SNTAGT. The CDR3 DNA follows: TGTGCCAGCAGTGTAGCGGGCCTCAATGAGCAGTTCTTC. Its protein is CASSVAGLNEQFF.

The chain links TRBV7-2 to TRBJ2-2; TRBD2 matches at 10 bases. Germline-derived CDR1 and CDR2 are SGHTA and FQGNSA. The CDR3 totals 16 residues. After removal of 5 bases from V and 0 bases from J, the junction contained 3 bases not matched to a gene. This CDR3 reads CASSAGLAANTGELFF. Written as DNA, the CDR3 is TGTGCCAGCAGCGCCGGACTAGCGGCGAACACCGGGGAGCTGTTTTTT. Drawing the rest from reference TRBV7-2 and TRBJ2-2, the complete variable domain is GAGVSQSPSNKVTEKGKDVELRCDPISGHTALYWYRQSLGQGLEFLIYFQGNSAPDKSGLPSDRFSAERTGGSVSTLTIQRTQQEDSAVYLCASSAGLAANTGELFFGEGSRLTVL.

The chain is built from TRBV5-4 and TRBJ2-7; no definite D call. Between the trimmed V and J ends, which lost 0 bases and 1 base, there was a span of 11 bases. The CDR3 contains 15 residues. Germline V gives CDR1 SGHNT, CDR2 YYREEE (reference sequence). CDR3 nucleotide sequence: TGTGCCAGCAGCTTGGCCGCGAGTTCGTCCTACGAGCAGTACTTC. Its translation: CASSLAASSSYEQYF.

The rearrangement joins TRBV10-3 to TRBJ2-5; 10 bases map to TRBD1. This CDR3 comprises 16 residues. With V trimmed by 4 bases and J by 4 bases, 9 bases remained unmatched. Germline V lookup: CDR1 ENHRY, CDR2 SYGVKD. The DNA for the CDR3 is TGTGCCATCAGTGCAACCGGGACAGGGGTCCGAGAGACCCAGTACTTC. Translated, it gives CAISATGTGVRETQYF.

This clone was found once. The rearrangement links TRBV27 to TRBJ2-1; TRBD2 aligns across 11 bases. The CDR3 length is 20 residues. CDR1 and CDR2 from the germline V gene are MNHEY and SMNVEV (reference sequence). After removal of 2 bases from V and 1 base from J, the junction contained 13 bases not matched to a gene. Here the CDR3 reads CASSLRLAGGSKGSYNEQFF. CDR3 nucleotide sequence: TGTGCCAGCAGTTTAAGGCTAGCGGGAGGATCCAAGGGGTCCTACAATGAGCAGTTCTTC.

The genes are TRBV30 and TRBJ2-3; 12 bases agree with TRBD2. The V segment lost 4 bases and the J segment 1 base; nucleotides outside the gene matches: 9. CDR1 and CDR2 from the germline V gene are GTSNPN and SVGIG (reference sequence). The CDR3 totals 17 residues. The CDR3 sequence is CAWNWPGLAGRTDTQYF. The CDR3 DNA follows: TGTGCCTGGAATTGGCCGGGACTAGCGGGCCGCACAGATACGCAGTATTTT. Complete variable domain (other parts from reference TRBV30 and TRBJ2-3): SQTIHQWPATLVQPVGSPLSLECTVEGTSNPNLYWYRQAAGRGLQLLFYSVGIGQISSEVPQNLSASRPQDRQFILSSKKLLLSDSGFYLCAWNWPGLAGRTDTQYFGPGTRLTVL.

This rearrangement joins TRBV5-6 to TRBJ2-1, with 8 bases lining up with TRBD2. The length of the CDR3 is 19 residues. Unmatched junction bases numbered 19, after V lost 0 bases and J lost 8 bases. Germline V lookup: CDR1 SGHDT, CDR2 YYEEEE. CDR3 coding DNA: TGTGCCAGCAGCTTGGAGAGTTGGGTAGCGGGATGGTTGGGAGATGAGCAGTTCTTC. This translates into CASSLESWVAGWLGDEQFF.

CDR3 region: CASSLSARGYEQYF. The CDR3, as DNA: TGTGCCAGCAGTTTATCTGCGCGGGGCTACGAGCAGTACTTC. This chain links TRBV28 with TRBJ2-7; the D gene is possibly TRBD2 (6 bases). The V gene's germline CDR1 is MDHEN and CDR2 SYDVKM. The CDR3 is made up of 14 amino acids. The V and J ends lost 1 base and 3 bases respectively, with 10 bases between them. Drawing the rest from reference TRBV28 and TRBJ2-7, the complete variable domain is DVKVTQSSRYLVKRTGEKVFLECVQDMDHENMFWYRQDPGLGLRLIYFSYDVKMKEKGDIPEGYSVSREKKERFSLILESASTNQTSMYLCASSLSARGYEQYFGPGTRLTVT.